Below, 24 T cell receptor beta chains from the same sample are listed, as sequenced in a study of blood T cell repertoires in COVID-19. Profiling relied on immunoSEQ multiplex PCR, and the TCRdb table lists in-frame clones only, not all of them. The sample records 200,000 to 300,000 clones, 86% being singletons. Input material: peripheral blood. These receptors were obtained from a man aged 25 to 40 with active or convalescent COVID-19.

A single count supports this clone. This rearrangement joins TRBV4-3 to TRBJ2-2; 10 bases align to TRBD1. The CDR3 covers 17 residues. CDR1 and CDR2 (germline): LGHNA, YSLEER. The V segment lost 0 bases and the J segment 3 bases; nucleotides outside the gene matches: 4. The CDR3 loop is CASSQERGTGDTGELFF. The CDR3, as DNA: TGCGCCAGCAGCCAAGAGCGAGGGACAGGGGACACCGGGGAGCTGTTTTTT.

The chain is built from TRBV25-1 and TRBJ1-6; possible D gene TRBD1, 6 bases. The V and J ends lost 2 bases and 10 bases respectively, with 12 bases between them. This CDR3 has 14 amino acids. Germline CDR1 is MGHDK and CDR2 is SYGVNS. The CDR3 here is CASSEAGGGSPLHF. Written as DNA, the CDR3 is TGTGCCAGCAGTGAAGCTGGGGGCGGCTCACCCCTCCACTTT. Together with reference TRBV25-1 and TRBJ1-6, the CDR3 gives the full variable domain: EADIYQTPRYLVIGTGKKITLECSQTMGHDKMYWYQQDPGMELHLIHYSYGVNSTEKGDLSSESTVSRIRTEHFPLTLESARPSHTSQYLCASSEAGGGSPLHFGNGTRLTVT.

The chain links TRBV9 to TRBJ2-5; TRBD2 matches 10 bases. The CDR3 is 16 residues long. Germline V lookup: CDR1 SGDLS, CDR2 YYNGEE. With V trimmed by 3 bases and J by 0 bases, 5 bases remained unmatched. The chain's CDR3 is CASSERGGRYQETQYF. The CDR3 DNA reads TGTGCCAGCAGCGAGCGGGGGGGCAGATACCAAGAGACCCAGTACTTC.

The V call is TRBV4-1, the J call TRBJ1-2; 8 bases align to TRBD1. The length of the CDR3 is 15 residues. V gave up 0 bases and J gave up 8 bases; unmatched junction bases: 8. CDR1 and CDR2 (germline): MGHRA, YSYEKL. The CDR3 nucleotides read TGCGCCAGCAGCCAAGATGGACAGGGAGTGGGAGGCTACACCTTC. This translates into CASSQDGQGVGGYTF.

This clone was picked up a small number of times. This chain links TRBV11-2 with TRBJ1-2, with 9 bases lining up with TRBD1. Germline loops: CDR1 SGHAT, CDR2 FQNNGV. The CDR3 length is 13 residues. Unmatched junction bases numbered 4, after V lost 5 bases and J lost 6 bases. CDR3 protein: CASSQTGGDGYTF. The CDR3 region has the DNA TGTGCCAGCAGCCAGACAGGGGGTGATGGCTACACCTTC.

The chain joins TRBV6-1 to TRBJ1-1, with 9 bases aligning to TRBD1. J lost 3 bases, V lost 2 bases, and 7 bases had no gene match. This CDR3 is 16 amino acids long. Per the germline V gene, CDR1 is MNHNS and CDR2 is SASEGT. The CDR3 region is CASSERGTGFYTEAFF. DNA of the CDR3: TGTGCCAGCAGTGAACGTGGGACAGGGTTTTACACTGAAGCTTTCTTT.

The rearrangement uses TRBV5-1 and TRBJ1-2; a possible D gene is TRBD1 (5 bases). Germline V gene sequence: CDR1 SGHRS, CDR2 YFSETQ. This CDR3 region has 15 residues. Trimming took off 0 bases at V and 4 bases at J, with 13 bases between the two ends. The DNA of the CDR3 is TGCGCCAGCAGCTTGGTAGGCAGGGCGATCTATGGCTACACCTTC. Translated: CASSLVGRAIYGYTF.

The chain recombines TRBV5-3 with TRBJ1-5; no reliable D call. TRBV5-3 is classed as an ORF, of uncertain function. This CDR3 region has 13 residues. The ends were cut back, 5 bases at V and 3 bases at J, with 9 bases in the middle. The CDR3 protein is CARSEAYNQPQHF. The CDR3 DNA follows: TGTGCCAGAAGTGAGGCATACAATCAGCCCCAGCATTTT.

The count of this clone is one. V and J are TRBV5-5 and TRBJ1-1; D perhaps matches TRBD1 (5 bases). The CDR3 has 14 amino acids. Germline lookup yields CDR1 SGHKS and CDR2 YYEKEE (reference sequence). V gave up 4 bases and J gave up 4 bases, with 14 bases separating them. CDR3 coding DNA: TGTGCCAGCAGCACGGGGGGATGGGGCACTGAAGCTTTCTTT. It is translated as CASSTGGWGTEAFF.

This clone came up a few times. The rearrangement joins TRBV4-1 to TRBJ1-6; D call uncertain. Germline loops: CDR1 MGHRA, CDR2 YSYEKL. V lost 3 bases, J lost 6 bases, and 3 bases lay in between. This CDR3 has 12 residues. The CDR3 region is CASSHVNSPLHF. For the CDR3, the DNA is TGCGCCAGCAGCCACGTTAATTCACCCCTCCACTTT.

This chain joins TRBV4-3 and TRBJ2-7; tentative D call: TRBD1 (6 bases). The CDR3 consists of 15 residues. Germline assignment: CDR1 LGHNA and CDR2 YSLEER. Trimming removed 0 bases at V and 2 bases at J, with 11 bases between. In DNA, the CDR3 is TGCGCCAGCAGCCAAGATCTCAGGGGAGCCTACGAGCAGTACTTC. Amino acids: CASSQDLRGAYEQYF.

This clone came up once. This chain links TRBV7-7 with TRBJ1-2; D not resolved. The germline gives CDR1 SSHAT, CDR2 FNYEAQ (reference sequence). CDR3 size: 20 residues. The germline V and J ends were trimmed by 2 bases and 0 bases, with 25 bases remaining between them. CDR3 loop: CASSLICCAAALLANYGYTF. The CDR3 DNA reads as TGTGCCAGCAGCTTAATCTGTTGTGCAGCCGCCCTCCTAGCTAACTATGGCTACACCTTC. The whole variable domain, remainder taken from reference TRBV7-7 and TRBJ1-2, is GAGVSQSPRYKVTKRGQDVTLRCDPISSHATLYWYQQALGQGPEFLTYFNYEAQPDKSGLPSDRFSAERPEGSISTLTIQRTEQRDSAMYRCASSLICCAAALLANYGYTFGSGTRLTVV.

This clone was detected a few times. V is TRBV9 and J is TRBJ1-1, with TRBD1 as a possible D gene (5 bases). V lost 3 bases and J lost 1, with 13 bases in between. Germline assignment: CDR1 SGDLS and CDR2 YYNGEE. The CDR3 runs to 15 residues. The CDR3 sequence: CASSDGGGPNTEAFF. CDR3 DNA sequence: TGTGCCAGCAGCGATGGGGGAGGCCCGAACACTGAAGCTTTCTTT.

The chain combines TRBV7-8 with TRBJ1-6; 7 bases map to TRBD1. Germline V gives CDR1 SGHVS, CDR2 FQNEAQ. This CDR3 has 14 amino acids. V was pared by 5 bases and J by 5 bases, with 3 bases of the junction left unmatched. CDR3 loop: CASSPGTDNSPLHF. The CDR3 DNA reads TGTGCCAGCAGCCCGGGGACAGATAATTCACCCCTCCACTTT.

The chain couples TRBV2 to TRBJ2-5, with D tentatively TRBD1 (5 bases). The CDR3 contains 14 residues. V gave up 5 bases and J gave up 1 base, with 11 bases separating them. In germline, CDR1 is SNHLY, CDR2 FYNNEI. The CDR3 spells CASSLGQSQETQYF. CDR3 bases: TGTGCCAGCAGTCTCGGACAATCCCAAGAGACCCAGTACTTC.

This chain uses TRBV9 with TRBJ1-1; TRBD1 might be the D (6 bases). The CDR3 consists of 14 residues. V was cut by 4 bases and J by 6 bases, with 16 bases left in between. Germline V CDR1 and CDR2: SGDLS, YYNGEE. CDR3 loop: CASSPQGDGAEAFF. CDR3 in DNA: TGTGCCAGCAGCCCACAGGGCGATGGGGCTGAAGCTTTCTTT.

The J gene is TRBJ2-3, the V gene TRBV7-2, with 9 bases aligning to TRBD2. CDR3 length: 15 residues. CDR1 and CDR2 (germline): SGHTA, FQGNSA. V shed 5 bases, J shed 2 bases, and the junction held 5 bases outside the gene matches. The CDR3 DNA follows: TGTGCCAGCAGCCCCACTAGCGGGTTCACAGATACGCAGTATTTT. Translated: CASSPTSGFTDTQYF.

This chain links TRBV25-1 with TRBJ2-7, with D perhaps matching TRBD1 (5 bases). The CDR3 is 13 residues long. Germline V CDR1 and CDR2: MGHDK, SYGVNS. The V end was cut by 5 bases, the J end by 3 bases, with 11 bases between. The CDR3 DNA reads TGTGCCAGCAGTCGACAGACCGTCTACGAGCAGTACTTC. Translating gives CASSRQTVYEQYF.

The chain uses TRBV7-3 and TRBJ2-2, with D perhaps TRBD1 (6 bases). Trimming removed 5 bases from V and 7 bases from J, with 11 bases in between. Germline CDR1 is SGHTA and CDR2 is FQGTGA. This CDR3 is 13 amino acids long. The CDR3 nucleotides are TGTGCCAGCAGCCTTCTAGGGGGCGGGGAGCTGTTTTTT. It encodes CASSLLGGGELFF.

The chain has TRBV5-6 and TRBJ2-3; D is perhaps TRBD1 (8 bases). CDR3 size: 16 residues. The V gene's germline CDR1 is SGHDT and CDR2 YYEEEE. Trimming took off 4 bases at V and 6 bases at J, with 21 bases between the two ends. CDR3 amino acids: CASSLNRGGLTDTQYF. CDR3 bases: TGTGCCAGCAGCCTAAACAGGGGGGGCCTTACGGATACGCAGTATTTT.

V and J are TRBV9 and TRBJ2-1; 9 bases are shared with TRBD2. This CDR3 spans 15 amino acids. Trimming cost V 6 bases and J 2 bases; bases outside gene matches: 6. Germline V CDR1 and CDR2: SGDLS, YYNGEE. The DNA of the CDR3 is TGTGCCAGCACCCGAAGCGGGGGGACCTACAATGAGCAGTTCTTC. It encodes CASTRSGGTYNEQFF.

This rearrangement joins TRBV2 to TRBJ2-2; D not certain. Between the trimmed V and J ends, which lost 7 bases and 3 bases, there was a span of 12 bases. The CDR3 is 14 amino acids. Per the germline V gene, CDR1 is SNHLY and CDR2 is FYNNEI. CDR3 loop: CASTGNWDTGELFF. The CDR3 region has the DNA TGTGCCAGCACAGGCAACTGGGACACCGGGGAGCTGTTTTTT.

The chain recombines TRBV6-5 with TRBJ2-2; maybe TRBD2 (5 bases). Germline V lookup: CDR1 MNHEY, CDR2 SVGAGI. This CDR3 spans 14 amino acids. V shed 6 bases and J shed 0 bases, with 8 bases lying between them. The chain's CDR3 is CASRRGANTGELFF. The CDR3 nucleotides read TGTGCCAGCAGACGGGGAGCGAACACCGGGGAGCTGTTTTTT.

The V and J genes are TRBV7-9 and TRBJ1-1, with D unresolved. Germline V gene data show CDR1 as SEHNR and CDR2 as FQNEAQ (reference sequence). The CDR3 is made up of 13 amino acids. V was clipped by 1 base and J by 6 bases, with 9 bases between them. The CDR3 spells CASSLDWRAEAFF. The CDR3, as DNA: TGTGCCAGCAGCTTAGATTGGAGGGCTGAAGCTTTCTTT.